This TCR beta chain was captured in a study of T cell changes during pregnancy in multiple sclerosis. Some clones are missing from TCRdb's copy, which holds only in-frame ones; the method was immunoSEQ multiplex PCR. The sample has roughly 46,000 clones; 90% to 95% are singletons. The CDR3 consists of 16 residues. From germline, CDR1 is LGHNA and CDR2 YNFKEQ. V was pared by 0 bases and J by 2 bases, with 2 bases of the junction left unmatched. The clonotype was recovered from a female donor with multiple sclerosis, enrolled in a pregnancy study. V usage is TRBV4-2 and J usage is TRBJ1-4, with 8 bases fitting TRBD1. Sequenced material: CD8+ T cells from peripheral blood mononuclear cells, taken in the first trimester of pregnancy. In nucleotides, the CDR3 is TGTGCCAGCAGCCAAGAACGGACAGGGACTAATGAAAAACTGTTTTTT. Amino acid sequence: CASSQERTGTNEKLFF.